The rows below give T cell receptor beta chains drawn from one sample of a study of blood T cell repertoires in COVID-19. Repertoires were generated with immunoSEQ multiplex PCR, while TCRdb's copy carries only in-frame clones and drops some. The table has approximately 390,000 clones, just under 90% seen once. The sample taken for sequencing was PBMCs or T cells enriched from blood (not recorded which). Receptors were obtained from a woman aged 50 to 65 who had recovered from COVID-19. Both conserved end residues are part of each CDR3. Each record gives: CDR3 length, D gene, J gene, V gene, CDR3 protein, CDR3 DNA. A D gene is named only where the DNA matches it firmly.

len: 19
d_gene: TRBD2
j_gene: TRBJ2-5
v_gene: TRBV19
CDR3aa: CASSIDPKRAGASQETQYF
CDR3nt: TGTGCCAGTAGTATAGACCCGAAAAGAGCGGGGGCCAGCCAAGAGACCCAGTACTTC

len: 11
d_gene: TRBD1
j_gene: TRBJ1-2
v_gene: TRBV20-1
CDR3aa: CSATTGYSRFF
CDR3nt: TGCAGTGCTACGACAGGGTATAGTAGGTTCTTC

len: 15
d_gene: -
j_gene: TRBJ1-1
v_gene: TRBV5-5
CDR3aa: CASSPREGRGTEAFF
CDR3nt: TGTGCCAGCAGCCCCCGGGAAGGGAGGGGCACTGAAGCTTTCTTT

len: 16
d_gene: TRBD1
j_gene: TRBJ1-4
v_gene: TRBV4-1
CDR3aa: CASRLREDRGGEKLFF
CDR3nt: TGCGCCAGCAGGCTAAGGGAGGACAGGGGAGGGGAAAAACTGTTTTTT

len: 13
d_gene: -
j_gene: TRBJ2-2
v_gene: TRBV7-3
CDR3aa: CASSSRWAGELFF
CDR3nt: TGTGCCAGCAGCTCCAGGTGGGCCGGGGAGCTGTTTTTT

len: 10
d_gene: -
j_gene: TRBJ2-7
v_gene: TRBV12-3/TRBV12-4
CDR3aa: CASPPNEQYF
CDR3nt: TGTGCCAGCCCGCCTAACGAGCAGTACTTC

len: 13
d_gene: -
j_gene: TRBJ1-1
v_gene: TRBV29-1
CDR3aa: CSAQPAVYTEAFF
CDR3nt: TGCAGCGCGCAACCAGCGGTGTACACTGAAGCTTTCTTT

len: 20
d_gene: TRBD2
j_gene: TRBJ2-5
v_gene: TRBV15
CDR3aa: CATSRDLGGTSGGPTETQYF
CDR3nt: TGTGCCACCAGCAGAGATCTTGGGGGAACTAGCGGGGGCCCGACGGAGACCCAGTACTTC

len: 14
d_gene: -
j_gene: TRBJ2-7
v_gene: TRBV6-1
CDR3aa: CASSDRIAAYEQYF
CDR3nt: TGTGCCAGCAGTGACCGAATAGCGGCCTACGAGCAGTACTTC

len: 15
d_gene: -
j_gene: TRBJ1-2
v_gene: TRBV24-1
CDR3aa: CATSEPTGTNYGYTF
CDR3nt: TGTGCCACCAGTGAACCGACAGGTACTAACTATGGCTACACCTTC

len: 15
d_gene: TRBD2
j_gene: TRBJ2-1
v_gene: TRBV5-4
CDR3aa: CASSSGTSTYNEQFF
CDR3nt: TGTGCCAGCAGTTCCGGGACTAGCACTTACAATGAGCAGTTCTTC